This entry describes one T cell receptor beta chain. The antigen remains unidentified. This sample is part of a study of shared clonotypes between healthy human individuals. At the level of the study: Aged 18 to 49, the donors were a couple of women and a few men.

Authors' data handling: Because ImmunoSEQ provided only junction sequences with no quality scores, the filtering differed. The assay was immunoSEQ multiplex PCR, and TCRdb's table has in-frame clones only and misses some. V, J and clone size are those of that table, while D and trimming were read from the DNA. This table holds about 980,000 clones, over 60% found once. Per germline, CDR1 ENHRY and CDR2 SYGVKD. The CDR3 is 14 amino acids. The V and J ends lost 4 bases and 1 base respectively, with 7 bases between them. Study-level points and caveats: At large depth, rarefaction still showed sorted-subset sequencing to be incomplete.

Sequences were obtained from memory CD4+ T cells sorted from blood. Subset denoted: CD45RA-negative fraction. V and J are TRBV10-3 and TRBJ2-2; D gene unclear. The sequence was obtained from a man younger than 30 in good health. The CDR3: CAISVSKNTGELFF. The CDR3 coding sequence is TGTGCCATCAGTGTTTCGAAGAACACCGGGGAGCTGTTTTTT.